This TCR beta chain was identified during a study of blood T cell repertoires in COVID-19. Study-level information: PBMCs, B-cell-depleted T cells, or T cells provided the cDNA or gDNA that made up the material.

The CDR3 contains 14 residues. The trim removed 5 bases at V and 1 base at J, leaving 4 bases unmatched. Germline values: CDR1 MNHEY, CDR2 SVGAGI. Authors' analysis steps: For nucleated cells, counts were estimated from reference gene primer amplification. Clones were read by immunoSEQ multiplex PCR, and TCRdb kept only the in-frame ones, dropping some. V and J calls and clone size come straight from that table; D and trimming were deduced from the DNA. The sample records more than 85,000 clones, 87% being singletons. This chain joins TRBV6-5 and TRBJ1-1; 7 bases are a match to TRBD1. Sequencing input: peripheral blood. The TCR was taken from a man in his forties or fifties with active COVID-19. The CDR3 loop is CASSTGARNTEAFF. The CDR3 coding sequence is TGTGCCAGCAGTACAGGGGCGCGGAACACTGAAGCTTTCTTT.